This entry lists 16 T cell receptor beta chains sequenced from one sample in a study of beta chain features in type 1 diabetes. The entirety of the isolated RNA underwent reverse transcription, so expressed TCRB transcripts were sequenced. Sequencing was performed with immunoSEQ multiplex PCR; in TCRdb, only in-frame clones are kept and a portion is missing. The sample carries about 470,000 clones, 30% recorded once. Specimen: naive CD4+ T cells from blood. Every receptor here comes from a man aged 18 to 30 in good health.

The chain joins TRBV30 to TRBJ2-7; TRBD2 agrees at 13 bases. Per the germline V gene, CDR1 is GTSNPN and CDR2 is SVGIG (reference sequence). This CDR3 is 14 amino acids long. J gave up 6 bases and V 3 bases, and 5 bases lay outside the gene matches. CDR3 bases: TGTGCCTGGAGCCCGACTAGCGGGGGGCTCGAGCAGTACTTC. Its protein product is CAWSPTSGGLEQYF.

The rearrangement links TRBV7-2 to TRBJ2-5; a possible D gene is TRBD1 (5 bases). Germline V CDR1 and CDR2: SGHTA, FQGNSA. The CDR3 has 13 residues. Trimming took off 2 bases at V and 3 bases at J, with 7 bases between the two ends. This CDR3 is CASSLWTKETQYF. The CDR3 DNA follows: TGTGCCAGCAGCTTATGGACAAAAGAGACCCAGTACTTC.

The CDR3: CASRSWGQATGEQYF. CDR3 in DNA: TGTGCCTCCCGTAGCTGGGGCCAGGCAACGGGCGAGCAGTACTTC. The chain recombines TRBV30 with TRBJ2-7, with D possibly TRBD1 on 5 matching bases. CDR1 GTSNPN and CDR2 SVGIG come from the germline V gene (reference sequence). Trimming stripped 7 bases from V and 6 bases from J, with 25 bases between. The CDR3 length is 15 residues.

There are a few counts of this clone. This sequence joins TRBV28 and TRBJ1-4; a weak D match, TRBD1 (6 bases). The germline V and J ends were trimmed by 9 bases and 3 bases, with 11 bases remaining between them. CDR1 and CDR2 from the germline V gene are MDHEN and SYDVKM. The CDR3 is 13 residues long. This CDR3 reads CASYREPNEKLFF. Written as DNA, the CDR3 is TGTGCCAGTTACAGGGAGCCTAATGAAAAACTGTTTTTT.

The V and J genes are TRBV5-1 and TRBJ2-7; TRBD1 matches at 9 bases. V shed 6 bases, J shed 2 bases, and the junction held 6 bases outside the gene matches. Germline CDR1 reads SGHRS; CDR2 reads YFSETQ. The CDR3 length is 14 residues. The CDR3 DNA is TGCGCCAGCAAACGGGACAGGGACCCCTACGAGCAGTACTTC. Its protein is CASKRDRDPYEQYF. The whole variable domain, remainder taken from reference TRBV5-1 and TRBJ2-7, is KAGVTQTPRYLIKTRGQQVTLSCSPISGHRSVSWYQQTPGQGLQFLFEYFSETQRNKGNFPGRFSGRQFSNSRSEMNVSTLELGDSALYLCASKRDRDPYEQYFGPGTRLTVT.

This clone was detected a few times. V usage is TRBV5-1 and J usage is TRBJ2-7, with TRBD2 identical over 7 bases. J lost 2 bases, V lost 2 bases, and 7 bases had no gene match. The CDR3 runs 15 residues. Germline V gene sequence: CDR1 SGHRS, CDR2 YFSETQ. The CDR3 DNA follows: TGCGCCAGCAGCTTTAACGGGAGGCCCCCCTACGAGCAGTACTTC. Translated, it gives CASSFNGRPPYEQYF.

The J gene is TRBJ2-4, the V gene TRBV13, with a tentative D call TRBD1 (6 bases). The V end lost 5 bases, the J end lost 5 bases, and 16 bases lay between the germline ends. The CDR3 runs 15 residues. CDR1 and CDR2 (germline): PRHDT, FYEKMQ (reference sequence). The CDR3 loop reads CASSIWRQEENIQYF. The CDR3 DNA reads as TGTGCCAGCAGCATCTGGAGACAGGAGGAAAACATTCAGTACTTC.

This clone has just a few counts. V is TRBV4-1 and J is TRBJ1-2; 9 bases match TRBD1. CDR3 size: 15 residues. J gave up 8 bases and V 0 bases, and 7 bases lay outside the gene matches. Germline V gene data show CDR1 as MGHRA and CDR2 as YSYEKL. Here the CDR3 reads CASSQEGNRGRGYTF. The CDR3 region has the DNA TGCGCCAGCAGCCAAGAGGGTAACAGGGGGCGCGGCTACACCTTC.

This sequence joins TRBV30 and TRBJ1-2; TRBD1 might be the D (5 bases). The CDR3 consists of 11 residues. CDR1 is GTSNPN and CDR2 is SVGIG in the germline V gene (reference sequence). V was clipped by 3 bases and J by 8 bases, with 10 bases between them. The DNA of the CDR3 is TGTGCCTGGAGCAGGGTGCACGGCTACACCTTC. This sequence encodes CAWSRVHGYTF. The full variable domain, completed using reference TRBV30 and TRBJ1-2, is SQTIHQWPATLVQPVGSPLSLECTVEGTSNPNLYWYRQAAGRGLQLLFYSVGIGQISSEVPQNLSASRPQDRQFILSSKKLLLSDSGFYLCAWSRVHGYTFGSGTRLTVV.

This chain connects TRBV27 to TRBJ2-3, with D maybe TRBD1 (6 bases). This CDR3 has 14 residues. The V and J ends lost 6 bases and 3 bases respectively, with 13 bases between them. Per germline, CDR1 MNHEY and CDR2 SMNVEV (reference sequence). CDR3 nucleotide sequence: TGTGCCAGCAGACGGACAGCCTTAACAGATACGCAGTATTTT. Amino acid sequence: CASRRTALTDTQYF.

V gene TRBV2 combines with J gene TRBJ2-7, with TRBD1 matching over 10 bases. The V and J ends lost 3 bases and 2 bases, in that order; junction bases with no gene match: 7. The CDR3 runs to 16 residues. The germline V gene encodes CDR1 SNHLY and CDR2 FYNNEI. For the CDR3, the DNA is TGTGCCAGCAGTGACTTATTGGGACAGGGGACCTACGAGCAGTACTTC. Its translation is CASSDLLGQGTYEQYF. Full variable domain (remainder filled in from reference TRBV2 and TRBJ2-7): EPEVTQTPSHQVTQMGQEVILRCVPISNHLYFYWYRQILGQKVEFLVSFYNNEISEKSEIFDDQFSVERPDGSNFTLKIRSTKLEDSAMYFCASSDLLGQGTYEQYFGPGTRLTVT.

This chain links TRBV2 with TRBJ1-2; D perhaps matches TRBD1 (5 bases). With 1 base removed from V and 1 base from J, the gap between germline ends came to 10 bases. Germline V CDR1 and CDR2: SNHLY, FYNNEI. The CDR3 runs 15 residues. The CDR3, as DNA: TGTGCCAGCAGTGAAGAGACAGCCCGTAACTATGGCTACACCTTC. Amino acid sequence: CASSEETARNYGYTF.

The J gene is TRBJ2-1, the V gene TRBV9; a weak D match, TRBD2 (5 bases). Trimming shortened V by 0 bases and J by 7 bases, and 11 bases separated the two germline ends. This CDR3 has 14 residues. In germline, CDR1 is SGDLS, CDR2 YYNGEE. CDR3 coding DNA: TGTGCCAGCAGCGTAGACGGGGTACGTAATGAGCAGTTCTTC. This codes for CASSVDGVRNEQFF.

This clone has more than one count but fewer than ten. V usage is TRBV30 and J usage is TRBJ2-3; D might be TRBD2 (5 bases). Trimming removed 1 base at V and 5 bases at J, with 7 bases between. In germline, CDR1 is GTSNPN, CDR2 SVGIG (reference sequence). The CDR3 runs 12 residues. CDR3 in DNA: TGTGCCTGGAGTGGAGGAGGAGATACGCAGTATTTT. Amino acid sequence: CAWSGGGDTQYF.

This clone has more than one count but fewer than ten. This CDR3 reads CSTSGPGGGTQYF. CDR3 nucleotides: TGTTCGACGAGCGGGCCTGGGGGTGGTACGCAGTATTTT. The V call is TRBV30, the J call TRBJ2-3; a possible D gene is TRBD2 (6 bases). The CDR3 is 13 amino acids. The germline gives CDR1 GTSNPN, CDR2 SVGIG (reference sequence).

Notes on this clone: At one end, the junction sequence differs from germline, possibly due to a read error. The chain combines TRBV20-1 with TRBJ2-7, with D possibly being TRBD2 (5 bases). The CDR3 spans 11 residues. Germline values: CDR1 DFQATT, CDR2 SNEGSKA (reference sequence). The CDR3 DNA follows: TGCAGTGTTAGACGGGGAAGCGAGCAGTACTTC. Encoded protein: CSVRRGSEQYF.